This TCR beta chain was identified during a study of blood T cell repertoires in COVID-19. Recruits, aged roughly 18 to 95 years, lived in 20 to 30 US areas. Method: immunoSEQ multiplex PCR; TCRdb's copy keeps in-frame clones and lacks some. The repertoire consists of approximately 300,000 clones, with roughly nine tenths occurring once and the leading ten covering roughly 5.2%. This clone was counted a single time. The CDR3 totals 15 residues. Looked up from germline, CDR1 is MDHEN and CDR2 is SYDVKM. Trimming removed 5 bases at V and 5 bases at J, with 17 bases between. This chain uses TRBV28 with TRBJ2-3; possibly TRBD1 for D (5 bases). Input material: PBMCs or T cells enriched from blood (not recorded which). The TCR originated in a man between 60 and 75 years old who had recovered from COVID-19. The CDR3 loop reads CASSIGASDGDTQYF. CDR3 nucleotides: TGTGCCAGCAGTATAGGGGCCTCTGACGGAGATACGCAGTATTTT. Full variable domain (missing parts from reference TRBV28 and TRBJ2-3): DVKVTQSSRYLVKRTGEKVFLECVQDMDHENMFWYRQDPGLGLRLIYFSYDVKMKEKGDIPEGYSVSREKKERFSLILESASTNQTSMYLCASSIGASDGDTQYFGPGTRLTVL.